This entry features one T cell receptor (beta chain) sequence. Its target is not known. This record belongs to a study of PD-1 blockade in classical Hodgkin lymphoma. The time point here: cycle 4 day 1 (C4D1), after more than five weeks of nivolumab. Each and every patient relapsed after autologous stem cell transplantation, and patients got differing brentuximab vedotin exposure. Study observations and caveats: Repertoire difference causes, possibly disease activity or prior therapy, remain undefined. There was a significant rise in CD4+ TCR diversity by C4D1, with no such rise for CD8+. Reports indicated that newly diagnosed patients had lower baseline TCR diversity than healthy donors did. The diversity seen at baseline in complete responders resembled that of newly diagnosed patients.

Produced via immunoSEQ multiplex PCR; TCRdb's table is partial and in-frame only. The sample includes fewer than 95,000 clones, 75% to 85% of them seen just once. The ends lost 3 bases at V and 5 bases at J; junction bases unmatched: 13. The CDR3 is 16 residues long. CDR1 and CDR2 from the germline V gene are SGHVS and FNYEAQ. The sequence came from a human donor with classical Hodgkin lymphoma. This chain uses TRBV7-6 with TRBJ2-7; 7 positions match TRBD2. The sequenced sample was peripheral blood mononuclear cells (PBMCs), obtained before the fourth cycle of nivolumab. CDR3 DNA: TGTGCCAGCAGCTTCAGAGGCTCTAGCGGCTGGGACGAGCAGTACTTC. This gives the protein CASSFRGSSGWDEQYF.